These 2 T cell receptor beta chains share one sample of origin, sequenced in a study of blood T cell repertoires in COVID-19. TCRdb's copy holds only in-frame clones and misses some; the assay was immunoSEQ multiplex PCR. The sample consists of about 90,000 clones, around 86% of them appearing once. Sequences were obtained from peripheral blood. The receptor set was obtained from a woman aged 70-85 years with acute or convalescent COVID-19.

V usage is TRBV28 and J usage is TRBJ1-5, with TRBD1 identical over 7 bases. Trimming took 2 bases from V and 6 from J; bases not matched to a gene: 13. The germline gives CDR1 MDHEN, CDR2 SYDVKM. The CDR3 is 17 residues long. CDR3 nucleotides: TGTGCCAGCAGTTTAAACGGTCGCCGACAGGGTTTTCAGCCCCAGCATTTT. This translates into CASSLNGRRQGFQPQHF. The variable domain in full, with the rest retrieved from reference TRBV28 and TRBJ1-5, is DVKVTQSSRYLVKRTGEKVFLECVQDMDHENMFWYRQDPGLGLRLIYFSYDVKMKEKGDIPEGYSVSREKKERFSLILESASTNQTSMYLCASSLNGRRQGFQPQHFGDGTRLSIL.

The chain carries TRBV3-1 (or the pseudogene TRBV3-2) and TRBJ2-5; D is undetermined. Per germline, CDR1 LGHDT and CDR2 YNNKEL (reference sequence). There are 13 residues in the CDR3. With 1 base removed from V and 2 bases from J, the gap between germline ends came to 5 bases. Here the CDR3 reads CASSQGLQETQYF. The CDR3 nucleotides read TGTGCCAGCAGCCAAGGCCTACAAGAGACCCAGTACTTC.